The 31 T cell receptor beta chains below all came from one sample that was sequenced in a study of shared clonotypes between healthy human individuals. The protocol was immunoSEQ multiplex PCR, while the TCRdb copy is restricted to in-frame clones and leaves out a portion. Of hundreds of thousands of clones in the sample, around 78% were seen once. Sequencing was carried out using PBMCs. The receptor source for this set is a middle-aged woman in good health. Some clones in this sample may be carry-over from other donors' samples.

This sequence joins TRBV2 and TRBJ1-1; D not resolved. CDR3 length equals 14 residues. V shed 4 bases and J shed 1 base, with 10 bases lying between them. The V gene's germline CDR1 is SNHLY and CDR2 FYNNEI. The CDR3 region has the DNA TGTGCCAGCAGTGTCGACTTGGGGAACACTGAAGCTTTCTTT. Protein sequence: CASSVDLGNTEAFF.

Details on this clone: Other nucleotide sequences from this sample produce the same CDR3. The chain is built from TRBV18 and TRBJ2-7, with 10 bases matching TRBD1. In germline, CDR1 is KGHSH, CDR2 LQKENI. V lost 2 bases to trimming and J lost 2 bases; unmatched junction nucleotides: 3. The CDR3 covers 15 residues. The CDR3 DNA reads TGTGCCAGCTCACCAGGGACAGGGGATCCCTACGAGCAGTACTTC. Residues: CASSPGTGDPYEQYF.

The CDR3 sequence is CATKQGFTEQFF. The CDR3, as DNA: TGTGCCACCAAACAGGGATTTACTGAGCAGTTCTTC. The rearrangement links TRBV28 to TRBJ2-1, with a tentative D call TRBD1 (6 bases). From germline, CDR1 is MDHEN and CDR2 SYDVKM. CDR3 length: 12 amino acids. V dropped 10 bases and J dropped 9 bases, with 16 bases sitting between them.

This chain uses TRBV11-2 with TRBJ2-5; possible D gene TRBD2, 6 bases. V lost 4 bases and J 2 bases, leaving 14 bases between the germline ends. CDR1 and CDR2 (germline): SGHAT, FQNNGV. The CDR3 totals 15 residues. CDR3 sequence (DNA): TGTGCCAGCAGCTCAATCAGGAGGGCTCAAGAGACCCAGTACTTC. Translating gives CASSSIRRAQETQYF.

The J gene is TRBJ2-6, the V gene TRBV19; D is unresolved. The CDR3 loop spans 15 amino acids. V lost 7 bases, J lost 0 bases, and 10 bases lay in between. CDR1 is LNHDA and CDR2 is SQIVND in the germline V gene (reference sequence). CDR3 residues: CASTPRFSGANVLTF. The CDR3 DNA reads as TGTGCCAGTACCCCCAGGTTCTCTGGGGCCAACGTCCTGACTTTC.

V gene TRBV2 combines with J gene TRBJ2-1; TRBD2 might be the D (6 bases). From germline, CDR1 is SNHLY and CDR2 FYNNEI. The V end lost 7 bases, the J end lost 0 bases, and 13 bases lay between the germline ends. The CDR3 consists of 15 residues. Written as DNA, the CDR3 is TGTGCCAGCATGCCGGGACTCTACTCCTACAATGAGCAGTTCTTC. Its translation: CASMPGLYSYNEQFF. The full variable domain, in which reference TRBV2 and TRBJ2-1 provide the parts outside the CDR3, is EPEVTQTPSHQVTQMGQEVILRCVPISNHLYFYWYRQILGQKVEFLVSFYNNEISEKSEIFDDQFSVERPDGSNFTLKIRSTKLEDSAMYFCASMPGLYSYNEQFFGPGTRLTVL.

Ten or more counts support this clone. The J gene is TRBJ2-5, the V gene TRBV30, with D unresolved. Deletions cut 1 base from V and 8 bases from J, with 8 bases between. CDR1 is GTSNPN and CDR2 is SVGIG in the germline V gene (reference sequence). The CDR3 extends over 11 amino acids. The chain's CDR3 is CAWSADRTQYF. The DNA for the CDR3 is TGTGCCTGGAGTGCCGACCGCACCCAGTACTTC.

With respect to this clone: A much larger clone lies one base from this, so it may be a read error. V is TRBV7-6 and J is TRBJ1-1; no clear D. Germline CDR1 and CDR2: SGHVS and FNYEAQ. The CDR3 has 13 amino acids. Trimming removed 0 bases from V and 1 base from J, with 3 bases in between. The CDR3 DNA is TGTGCCAGCAGCTTAGCAGGGAACACTGAAGCTTTCTTT. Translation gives CASSLAGNTEAFF. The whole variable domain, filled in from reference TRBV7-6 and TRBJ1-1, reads GAGVSQSPRYKVTKRGQDVALRCDPISGHVSLYWYRQALGQGPEFLTYFNYEAQQDKSGLPNDRFSAERPEGSISTLTIQRTEQRDSAMYRCASSLAGNTEAFFGQGTRLTVV.

The CDR3 loop is CAISEELAGVYEQYF. The CDR3 region has the DNA TGTGCCATCAGTGAGGAACTAGCGGGGGTATACGAGCAGTACTTC. This chain joins TRBV10-3 and TRBJ2-7; 11 bases align to TRBD2. CDR1 is ENHRY and CDR2 is SYGVKD in the germline V gene. V gave up 2 bases and J gave up 4 bases; unmatched junction bases: 4. The CDR3 has 15 amino acids.

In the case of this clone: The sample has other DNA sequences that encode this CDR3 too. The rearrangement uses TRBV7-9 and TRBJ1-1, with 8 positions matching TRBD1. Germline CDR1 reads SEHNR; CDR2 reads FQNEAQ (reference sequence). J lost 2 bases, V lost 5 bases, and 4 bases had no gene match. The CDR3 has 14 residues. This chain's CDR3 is CASSPGQGNTEAFF. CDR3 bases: TGTGCCAGCAGCCCAGGACAGGGCAACACTGAAGCTTTCTTT.

The CDR3 coding sequence is TGTGCCAGCAGCTTGGGGGGCCAGGGGCAACTGTTTTTT. Its translation: CASSLGGQGQLFF. The chain recombines TRBV7-9 with TRBJ1-4, with a possible D match to TRBD1 (6 bases). V gave up 3 bases and J gave up 12 bases, with 14 bases separating them. Germline V CDR1 and CDR2: SEHNR, FQNEAQ (reference sequence). This CDR3 is 13 amino acids long. The full variable domain, completed using reference TRBV7-9 and TRBJ1-4, is DTGVSQNPRHKITKRGQNVTFRCDPISEHNRLYWYRQTLGQGPEFLTYFQNEAQLEKSRLLSDRFSAERPKGSFSTLEIQRTEQGDSAMYLCASSLGGQGQLFFGSGTQLSVL.

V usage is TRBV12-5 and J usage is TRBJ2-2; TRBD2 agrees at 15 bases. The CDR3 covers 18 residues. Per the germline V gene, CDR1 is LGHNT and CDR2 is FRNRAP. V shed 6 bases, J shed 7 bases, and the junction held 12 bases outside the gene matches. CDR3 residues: CASGPLGTSGRRIGELFF. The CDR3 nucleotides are TGTGCTAGTGGACCTCTCGGGACTAGCGGGAGGAGGATCGGGGAGCTGTTTTTT. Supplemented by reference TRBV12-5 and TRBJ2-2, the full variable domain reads DARVTQTPRHKVTEMGQEVTMRCQPILGHNTVFWYRQTMMQGLELLAYFRNRAPLDDSGMPKDRFSAEMPDATLATLKIQPSEPRDSAVYFCASGPLGTSGRRIGELFFGEGSRLTVL.

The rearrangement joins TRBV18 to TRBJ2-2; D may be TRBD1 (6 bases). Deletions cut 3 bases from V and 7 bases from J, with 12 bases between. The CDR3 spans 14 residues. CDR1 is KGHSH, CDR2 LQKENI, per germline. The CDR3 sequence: CASSPSTGNGELFF. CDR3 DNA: TGTGCCAGCTCACCTTCTACAGGGAACGGGGAGCTGTTTTTT.

This chain's CDR3 is CASSPGARTSGRTKNIQYF. CDR3 coding DNA: TGCGCCAGCAGCCCCGGGGCGAGGACTAGCGGGAGGACCAAAAACATTCAGTACTTC. V gene TRBV5-1 combines with J gene TRBJ2-4, with 14 bases lining up with TRBD2. The CDR3 sequence is 19 residues long. The junction had 11 bases not matched to a gene; V was cut back by 4 bases and J by 2 bases. The germline gives CDR1 SGHRS, CDR2 YFSETQ.

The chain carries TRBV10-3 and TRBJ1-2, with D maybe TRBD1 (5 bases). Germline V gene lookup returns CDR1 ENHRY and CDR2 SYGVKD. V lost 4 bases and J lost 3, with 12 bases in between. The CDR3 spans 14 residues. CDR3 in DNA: TGTGCCATCAGTGTTGGGGGTTCGGACTATGGCTACACCTTC. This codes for CAISVGGSDYGYTF.

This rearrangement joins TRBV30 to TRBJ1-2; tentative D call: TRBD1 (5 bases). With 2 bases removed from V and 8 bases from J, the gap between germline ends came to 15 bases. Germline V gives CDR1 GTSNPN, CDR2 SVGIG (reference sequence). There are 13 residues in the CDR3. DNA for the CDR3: TGTGCCTGGAGTAAATTACAGGAAGGCGGCTACACCTTC. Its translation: CAWSKLQEGGYTF.

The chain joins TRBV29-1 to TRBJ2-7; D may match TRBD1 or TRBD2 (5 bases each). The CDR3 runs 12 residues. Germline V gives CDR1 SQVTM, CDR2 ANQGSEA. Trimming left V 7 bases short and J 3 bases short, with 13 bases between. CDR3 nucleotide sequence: TGCAGCGGAATGGGACCCAGCTACGAGCAGTACTTC. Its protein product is CSGMGPSYEQYF.

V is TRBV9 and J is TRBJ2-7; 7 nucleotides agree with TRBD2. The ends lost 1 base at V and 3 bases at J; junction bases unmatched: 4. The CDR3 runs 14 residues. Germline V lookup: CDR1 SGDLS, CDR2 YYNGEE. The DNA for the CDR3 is TGTGCCAGCAGCGTAAGCGGGGTCAACTACGAGCAGTACTTC. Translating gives CASSVSGVNYEQYF.

CDR3 sequence: CASSVEIGGDYGYTF. DNA for the CDR3: TGTGCCAGCAGCGTAGAAATAGGGGGCGATTATGGCTACACCTTC. The V call is TRBV9, the J call TRBJ1-2; 7 bases line up with TRBD1. The CDR3 spans 15 residues. V shed 0 bases and J 5 bases; nucleotides not matched to a gene: 7. The V gene's germline CDR1 is SGDLS and CDR2 YYNGEE.

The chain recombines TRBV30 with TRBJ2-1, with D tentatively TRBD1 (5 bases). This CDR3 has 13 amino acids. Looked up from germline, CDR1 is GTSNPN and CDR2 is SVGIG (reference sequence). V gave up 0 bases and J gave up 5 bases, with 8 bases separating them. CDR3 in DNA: TGTGCCTGGAGTGTAGGGGCCCACAATGAGCAGTTCTTC. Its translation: CAWSVGAHNEQFF.

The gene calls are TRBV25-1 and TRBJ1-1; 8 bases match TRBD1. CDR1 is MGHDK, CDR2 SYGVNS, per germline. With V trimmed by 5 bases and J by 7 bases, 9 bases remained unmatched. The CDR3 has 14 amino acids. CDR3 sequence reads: CASSLWGGTGEAFF. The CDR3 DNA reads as TGTGCCAGCAGTTTATGGGGCGGGACAGGTGAAGCTTTCTTT.

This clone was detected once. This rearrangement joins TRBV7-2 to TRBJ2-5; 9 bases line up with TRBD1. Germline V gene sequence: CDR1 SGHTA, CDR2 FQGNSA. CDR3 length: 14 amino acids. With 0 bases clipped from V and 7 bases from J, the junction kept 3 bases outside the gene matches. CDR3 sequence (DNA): TGTGCCAGCAGCTTAGCGGGACAGGGATGGACCCAGTACTTC. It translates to CASSLAGQGWTQYF.

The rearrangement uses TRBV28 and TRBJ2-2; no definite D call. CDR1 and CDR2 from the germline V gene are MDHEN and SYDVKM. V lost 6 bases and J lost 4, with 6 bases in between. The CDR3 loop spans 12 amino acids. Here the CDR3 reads CASRISTGELFF. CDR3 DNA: TGTGCCAGCAGGATCAGCACCGGGGAGCTGTTTTTT.

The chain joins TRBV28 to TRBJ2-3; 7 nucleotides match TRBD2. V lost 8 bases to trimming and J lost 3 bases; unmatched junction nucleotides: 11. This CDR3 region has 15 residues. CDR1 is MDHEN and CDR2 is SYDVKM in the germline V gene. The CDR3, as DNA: TGTGCCAGCGCCATCCGGGCGGGGGATACAGATACGCAGTATTTT. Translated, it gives CASAIRAGDTDTQYF.

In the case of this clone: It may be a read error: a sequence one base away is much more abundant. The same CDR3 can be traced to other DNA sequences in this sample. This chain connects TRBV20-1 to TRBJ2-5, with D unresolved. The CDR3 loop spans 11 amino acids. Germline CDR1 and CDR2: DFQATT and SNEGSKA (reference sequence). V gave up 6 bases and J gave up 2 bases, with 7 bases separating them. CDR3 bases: TGCAGTGCCGATTCGCAAGAGACCCAGTACTTC. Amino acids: CSADSQETQYF.

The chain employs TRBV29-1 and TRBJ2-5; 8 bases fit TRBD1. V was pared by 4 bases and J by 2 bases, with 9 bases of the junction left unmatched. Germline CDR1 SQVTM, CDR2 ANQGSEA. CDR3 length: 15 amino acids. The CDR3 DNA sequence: TGCAGCGTTGCCCGGACAGGGATGCAACAAGAGACCCAGTACTTC. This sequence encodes CSVARTGMQQETQYF.

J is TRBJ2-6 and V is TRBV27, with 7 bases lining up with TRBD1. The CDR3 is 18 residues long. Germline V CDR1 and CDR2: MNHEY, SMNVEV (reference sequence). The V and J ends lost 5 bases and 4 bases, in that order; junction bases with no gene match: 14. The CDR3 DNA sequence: TGTGCCAGCAGTGAATCCGGGACAGTCTACTTAGGGGCCAACGTCCTGACTTTC. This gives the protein CASSESGTVYLGANVLTF.

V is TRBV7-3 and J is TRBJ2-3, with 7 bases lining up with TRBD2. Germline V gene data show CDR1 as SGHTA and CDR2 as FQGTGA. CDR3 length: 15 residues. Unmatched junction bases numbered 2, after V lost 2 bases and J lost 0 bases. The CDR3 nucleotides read TGTGCCAGCAGCTTAGACGGGAGGAGCACAGATACGCAGTATTTT. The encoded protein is CASSLDGRSTDTQYF.

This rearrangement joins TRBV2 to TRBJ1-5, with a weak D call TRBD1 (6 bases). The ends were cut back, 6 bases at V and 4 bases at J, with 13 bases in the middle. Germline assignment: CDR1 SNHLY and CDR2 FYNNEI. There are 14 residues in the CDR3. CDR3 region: CASRTRGGNQPQHF. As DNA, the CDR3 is TGTGCCAGCAGGACAAGAGGGGGTAATCAGCCCCAGCATTTT.

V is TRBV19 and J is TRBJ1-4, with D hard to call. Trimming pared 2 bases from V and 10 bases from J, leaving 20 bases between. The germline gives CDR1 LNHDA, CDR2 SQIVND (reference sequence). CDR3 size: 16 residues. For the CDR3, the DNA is TGTGCCAGTAGTATATCTCCAGGCGATTTTGGGAGAAAACTGTTTTTT. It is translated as CASSISPGDFGRKLFF. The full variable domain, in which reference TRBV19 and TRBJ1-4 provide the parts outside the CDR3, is DGGITQSPKYLFRKEGQNVTLSCEQNLNHDAMYWYRQDPGQGLRLIYYSQIVNDFQKGDIAEGYSVSREKKESFPLTVTSAQKNPTAFYLCASSISPGDFGRKLFFGSGTQLSVL.

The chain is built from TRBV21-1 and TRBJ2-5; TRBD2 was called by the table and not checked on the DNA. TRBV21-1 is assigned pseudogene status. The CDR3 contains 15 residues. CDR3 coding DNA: TGTGCCAGCAGCATCTTGCGAAGATCACAAGAGACCCAGTACTTC. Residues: CASSILRRSQETQYF.